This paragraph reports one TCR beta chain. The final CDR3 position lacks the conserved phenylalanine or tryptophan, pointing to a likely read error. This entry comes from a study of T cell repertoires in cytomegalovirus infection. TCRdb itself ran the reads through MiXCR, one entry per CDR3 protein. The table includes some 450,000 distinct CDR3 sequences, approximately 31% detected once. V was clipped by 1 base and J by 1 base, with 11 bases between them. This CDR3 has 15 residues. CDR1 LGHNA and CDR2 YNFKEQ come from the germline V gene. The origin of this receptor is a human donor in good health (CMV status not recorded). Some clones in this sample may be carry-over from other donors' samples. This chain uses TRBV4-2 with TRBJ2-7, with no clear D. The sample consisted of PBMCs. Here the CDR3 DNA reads TGTGCCAGCAGCCAAGTGCACAGTGAATCCTACGAGCAGTACTTA. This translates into CASSQVHSESYEQYL.